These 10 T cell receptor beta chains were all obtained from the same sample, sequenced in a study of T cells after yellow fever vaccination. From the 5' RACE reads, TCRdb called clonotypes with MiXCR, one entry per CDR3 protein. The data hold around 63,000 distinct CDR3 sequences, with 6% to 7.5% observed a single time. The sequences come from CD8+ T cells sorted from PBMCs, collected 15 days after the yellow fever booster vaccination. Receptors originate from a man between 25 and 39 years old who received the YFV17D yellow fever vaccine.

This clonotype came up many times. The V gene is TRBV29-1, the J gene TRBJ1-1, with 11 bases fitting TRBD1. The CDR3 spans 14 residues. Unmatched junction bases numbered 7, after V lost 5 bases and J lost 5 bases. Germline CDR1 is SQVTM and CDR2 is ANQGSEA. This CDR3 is CSVNFGTGGTEAFF. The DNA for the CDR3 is TGCAGCGTTAATTTCGGGACAGGGGGGACTGAAGCTTTCTTT.

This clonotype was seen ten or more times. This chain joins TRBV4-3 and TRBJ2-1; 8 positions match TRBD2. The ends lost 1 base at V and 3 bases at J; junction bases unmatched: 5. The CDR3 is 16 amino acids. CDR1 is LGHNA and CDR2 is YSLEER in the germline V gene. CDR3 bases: TGCGCCAGCAGCCAAGTGGAACTAGCGGACTACAATGAGCAGTTCTTC. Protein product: CASSQVELADYNEQFF.

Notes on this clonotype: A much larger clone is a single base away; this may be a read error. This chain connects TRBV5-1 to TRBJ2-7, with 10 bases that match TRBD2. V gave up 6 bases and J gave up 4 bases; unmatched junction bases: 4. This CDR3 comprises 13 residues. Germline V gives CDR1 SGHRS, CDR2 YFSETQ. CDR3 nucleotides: TGCGCCAGCACCTCTAGCGGGAGATACGAGCAGTACTTC. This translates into CASTSSGRYEQYF.

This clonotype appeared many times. This CDR3 reads CATSGGLSTSTDTQYF. The CDR3 DNA follows: TGTGCCACCAGCGGTGGTTTATCCACTAGCACAGATACGCAGTATTTT. The V call is TRBV15, the J call TRBJ2-3; D is undetermined. This CDR3 has 16 residues. From germline, CDR1 is LNHNV and CDR2 YYDKDF (reference sequence). Trimming removed 5 bases at V and 0 bases at J, with 15 bases between.

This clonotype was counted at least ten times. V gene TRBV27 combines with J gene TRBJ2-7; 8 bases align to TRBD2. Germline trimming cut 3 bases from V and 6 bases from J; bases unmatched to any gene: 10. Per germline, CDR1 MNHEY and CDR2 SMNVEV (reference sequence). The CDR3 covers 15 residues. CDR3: CASSLSGSRNFEQYF. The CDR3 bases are TGTGCCAGCAGTTTGAGCGGGAGCAGGAACTTCGAGCAGTACTTC.

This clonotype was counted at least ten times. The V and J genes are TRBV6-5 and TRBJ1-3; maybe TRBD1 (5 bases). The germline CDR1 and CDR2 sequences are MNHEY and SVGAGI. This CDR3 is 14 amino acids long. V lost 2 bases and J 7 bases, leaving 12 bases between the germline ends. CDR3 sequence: CASSYQGLGNTIYF. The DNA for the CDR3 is TGTGCCAGCAGTTACCAGGGTTTAGGTAACACCATATATTTT.

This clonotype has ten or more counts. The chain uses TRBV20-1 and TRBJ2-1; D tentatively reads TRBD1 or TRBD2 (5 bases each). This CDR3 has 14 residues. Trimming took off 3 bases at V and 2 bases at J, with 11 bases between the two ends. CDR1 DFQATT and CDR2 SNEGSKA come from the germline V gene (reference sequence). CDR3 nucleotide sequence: TGCAGTGCTAGGGGTGGGGGACCCTACAATGAGCAGTTCTTC. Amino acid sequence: CSARGGGPYNEQFF.

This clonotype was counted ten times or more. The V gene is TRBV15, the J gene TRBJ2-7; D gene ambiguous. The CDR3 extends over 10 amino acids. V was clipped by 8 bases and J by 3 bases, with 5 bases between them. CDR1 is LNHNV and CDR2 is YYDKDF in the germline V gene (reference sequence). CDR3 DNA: TGTGCCACCCCCCACTACGAGCAGTACTTC. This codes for CATPHYEQYF.

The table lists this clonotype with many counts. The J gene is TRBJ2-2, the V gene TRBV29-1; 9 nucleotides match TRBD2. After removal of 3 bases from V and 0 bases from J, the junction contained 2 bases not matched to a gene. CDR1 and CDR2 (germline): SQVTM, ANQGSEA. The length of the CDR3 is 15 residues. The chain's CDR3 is CSVEAGGSNTGELFF. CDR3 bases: TGCAGCGTTGAGGCGGGAGGGTCGAACACCGGGGAGCTGTTTTTT.

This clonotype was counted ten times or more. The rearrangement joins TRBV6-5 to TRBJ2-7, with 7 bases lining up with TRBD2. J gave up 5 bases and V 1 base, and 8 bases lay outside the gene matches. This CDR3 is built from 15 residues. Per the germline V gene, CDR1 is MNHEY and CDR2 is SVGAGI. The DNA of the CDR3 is TGTGCCAGCAGTTACTATGGGGGAGGGCCCCACGAGCAGTACTTC. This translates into CASSYYGGGPHEQYF.